The clone carrying this T cell receptor (beta chain) was seen only a few times. What it binds is unknown. This specimen belongs to a study of T cell repertoires in cytomegalovirus infection. For the study at large: CMV epitopes that were recently identified and HLA-C-restricted were used alongside well-studied HLA-B-restricted ones. Based on public TCR beta signatures, there were indications of CMV infection and of a matching HLA type. Study outcomes and limitations: HLA-C-restricted CMV clonotypes gave the most frequent clonotype in two of eight donors.

TCRdb analysed the reads with MiXCR anew, one entry per CDR3 protein. Of about 280,000 distinct CDR3 sequences in the sample, around 20% are singletons; the top ten hold under 25%. CDR3 size: 17 residues. The V and J ends lost 8 bases and 7 bases respectively, with 27 bases between them. The germline V gene has CDR1 MNHNS and CDR2 SASEGT. The rearrangement joins TRBV6-1 to TRBJ2-1, with D perhaps assigned TRBD1 or TRBD2 (6 bases each). This specimen consisted of cultured PBMCs, obtained from culture after CMV antigen stimulation. This sequence originates from a human donor in good health (CMV status not recorded). Some clones in this sample may be carry-over from other donors' samples. The CDR3 nucleotides read TGTGCCAGCTGTCCGGAGGGGGGCCGGAGTGAGGGTAATGAGCAGTTCTTC. It specifies CASCPEGGRSEGNEQFF.